Following are 13 T cell receptor beta chains from one sample sequenced in a study of shared clonotypes between healthy human individuals. Clones were sequenced by immunoSEQ multiplex PCR, and TCRdb holds only the in-frame ones, with some missing. The sample records 2 million to 2.5 million clones, more than 90% being singletons. Sequencing was carried out using naive CD4+ T cells sorted from blood. The subset: CD45RA+ positively selected. The source is a young man in good health.

V is TRBV5-1 and J is TRBJ2-7, with TRBD1 matching over 7 bases. Trimming removed 0 bases from V and 5 bases from J; junction bases left unmatched: 2. Per the germline V gene, CDR1 is SGHRS and CDR2 is YFSETQ. The CDR3 runs 13 residues. CDR3 bases: TGCGCCAGCAGCTTGGGACAGGGCCACGAGCAGTACTTC. Protein sequence: CASSLGQGHEQYF.

This chain joins TRBV2 and TRBJ2-7, with 10 positions matching TRBD1. This CDR3 region has 15 residues. J lost 2 bases, V lost 6 bases, and 7 bases had no gene match. Germline-derived CDR1 and CDR2 are SNHLY and FYNNEI. CDR3 DNA: TGTGCCAGCAGCCGCATGACAGGGGGCCCCTACGAGCAGTACTTC. This encodes CASSRMTGGPYEQYF.

The chain employs TRBV25-1 and TRBJ2-2; TRBD1 might be the D (5 bases). This CDR3 is 15 amino acids long. V lost 4 bases to trimming and J lost 1 base, with 10 bases between them. Germline V gives CDR1 MGHDK, CDR2 SYGVNS. The CDR3 here is CASSAFGQNTGELFF. The DNA of the CDR3 is TGTGCCAGCAGTGCGTTCGGACAGAACACCGGGGAGCTGTTTTTT.

The genes are TRBV6-1 and TRBJ2-1, with TRBD2 matching 8 bases. The CDR3 sequence is 14 residues long. V trimming: 7 bases; J trimming: 4 bases; junction bases outside the gene matches: 6. Germline CDR1 MNHNS, CDR2 SASEGT. CDR3 sequence (DNA): TGTGCCAGCAATGCCGGGACTAGATACAATGAGCAGTTCTTC. The encoded protein is CASNAGTRYNEQFF.

This chain links TRBV7-2 with TRBJ1-2, with TRBD1 matching over 10 bases. After removal of 4 bases from V and 8 bases from J, the junction contained 13 bases not matched to a gene. This CDR3 is 16 amino acids long. Germline V gene sequence: CDR1 SGHTA, CDR2 FQGNSA. CDR3 sequence: CASSSRGTGASRGYTF. The CDR3 region has the DNA TGTGCCAGCAGCTCGCGGGGGACAGGGGCGAGTCGGGGCTACACCTTC.

The chain combines TRBV4-1 with TRBJ1-6; 7 positions agree with TRBD1. The V and J ends lost 0 bases and 1 base, in that order; junction bases with no gene match: 3. The CDR3 spans 17 residues. Per germline, CDR1 MGHRA and CDR2 YSYEKL. CDR3 residues: CASSQDIRGSYNSPLHF. CDR3 bases: TGCGCCAGCAGCCAAGATATCAGGGGGTCCTATAATTCACCCCTCCACTTT.

About this clone itself: The same CDR3 also results from other DNA sequences found in this sample. This chain connects TRBV5-1 to TRBJ1-1; D possibly corresponds to TRBD1 (5 bases). CDR3 length equals 13 residues. V shed 2 bases and J shed 3 bases, with 8 bases lying between them. Germline CDR1 SGHRS, CDR2 YFSETQ. In DNA, the CDR3 is TGCGCCAGCAGCTTAAGAGGGGACACTGAAGCTTTCTTT. Translation: CASSLRGDTEAFF.

This sequence joins TRBV14 and TRBJ2-3, with D perhaps TRBD1 (5 bases). Germline CDR1 SGHDN, CDR2 FVKESK. Trimming removed 5 bases at V and 9 bases at J, with 15 bases between. The CDR3 is 13 amino acids. The CDR3 reads CASSSKAAGTQYF. The CDR3 nucleotides are TGTGCCAGCAGCTCGAAGGCAGCAGGGACGCAGTATTTT. Complete variable domain (other parts from reference TRBV14 and TRBJ2-3): EAGVTQFPSHSVIEKGQTVTLRCDPISGHDNLYWYRRVMGKEIKFLLHFVKESKQDESGMPNNRFLAERTGGTYSTLKVQPAELEDSGVYFCASSSKAAGTQYFGPGTRLTVL.

This chain uses TRBV6-6 with TRBJ2-6, with TRBD1 matching over 9 bases. Unmatched junction bases numbered 7, after V lost 6 bases and J lost 4 bases. Germline assignment: CDR1 MNHNY and CDR2 SVGAGI (reference sequence). The CDR3 extends over 16 amino acids. The CDR3 here is CASSLQGARGANVLTF. CDR3 DNA sequence: TGTGCCAGCAGCCTACAGGGGGCGCGGGGGGCCAACGTCCTGACTTTC.

The chain employs TRBV2 and TRBJ2-1, with 15 bases fitting TRBD2. The CDR3 has 17 amino acids. The J segment lost 2 bases and the V segment lost 8 bases, leaving 7 bases of the junction unmatched. In germline, CDR1 is SNHLY, CDR2 FYNNEI. This chain's CDR3 is CASRAGLAGGPYNEQFF. CDR3 DNA sequence: TGTGCCAGCCGGGCGGGACTAGCGGGAGGACCCTACAATGAGCAGTTCTTC.

Turning to this clone: Different DNA sequences within this sample yield the same CDR3. Here the CDR3 DNA reads TGTGCCAGCAGTGGACAAGGGGGAAATAGCAATCAGCCCCAGCATTTT. It translates to CASSGQGGNSNQPQHF. The V call is TRBV2, the J call TRBJ1-5, with a possible D match to TRBD1 (6 bases). In germline, CDR1 is SNHLY, CDR2 FYNNEI. Trimming left V 4 bases short and J 0 bases short, with 13 bases between. This CDR3 is built from 16 residues.

Points on this clone: The same CDR3 also results from other DNA sequences found in this sample. The V call is TRBV12-5, the J call TRBJ2-5; 7 bases map to TRBD1. The CDR3 is 13 residues long. Trimming at V came to 6 bases and at J to 4 bases, leaving 5 bases not matched to a gene. Germline CDR1 reads LGHNT; CDR2 reads FRNRAP. The CDR3 is CASGLNRGETQYF. DNA for the CDR3: TGTGCTAGTGGCCTAAACAGGGGAGAGACCCAGTACTTC.

The chain has TRBV21-1 and TRBJ2-7. TRBV21-1 is tagged as a pseudogene. The CDR3 is 16 residues long. The CDR3 DNA is TGTGCCAGCAGCAAACCGGCTAGGGACGTTGACTACGAGCAGTACTTC. Translating it yields CASSKPARDVDYEQYF.